Listed below are T cell receptor beta chains from one sample, sequenced in a study of spatial heterogeneity in lung cancer. TCRdb reanalysed the 5' RACE reads using MiXCR and keeps one entry per CDR3 protein. The sample gives more than 60,000 distinct CDR3 sequences, about 8% of which show up once; roughly 7% is in the top ten. The specimen comprised PBMCs, sampled at surgery. All receptors come from a male donor with early-stage non-small cell lung cancer. Both conserved end residues are trimmed from each CDR3. Fields, in order: clone size, V gene, J gene, CDR3 protein. Not all rows give a size; the values are once, few, many and, for expanded clones, a class.

size: few; V: TRBV18; J: TRBJ2-3; CDR3: ASSPLGVTDTQY
size: many; V: TRBV27; J: TRBJ2-2; CDR3: ASCVRGRGTGELF
size: few; V: TRBV29-1; J: TRBJ1-1; CDR3: SGARRRNTEAF
size: .; V: TRBV7-2; J: TRBJ2-5; CDR3: ASSPPGNQY
size: many; V: TRBV25-1; J: TRBJ2-6; CDR3: ASQSPGTGQWSGANVLT
size: .; V: TRBV25-1; J: TRBJ1-4; CDR3: ASSDRDRGANEKLF
size: many; V: TRBV12-3/TRBV12-4; J: TRBJ2-1; CDR3: ASSSRTYSSYNEQF
size: few; V: TRBV19; J: TRBJ1-5; CDR3: ASSVRQGLNQPQH
size: few; V: TRBV7-9; J: TRBJ2-1; CDR3: ASSSVLASYNEQF
size: .; V: TRBV7-8; J: TRBJ2-1; CDR3: ASSLGLAGAPGYNEQF
size: many; V: TRBV6-6; J: TRBJ1-3; CDR3: ASSGPHSGNTIY
size: .; V: TRBV5-1; J: TRBJ2-6; CDR3: ASSGTGIAGANVLT
size: .; V: TRBV29-1; J: TRBJ2-2; CDR3: SVEDGDFLDTGELF
size: few; V: TRBV9; J: TRBJ1-6; CDR3: ASSVWDNQLFNSPLH
size: .; V: TRBV19; J: TRBJ2-7; CDR3: ASSMGGTVSYEQY
size: many; V: TRBV7-2; J: TRBJ1-5; CDR3: ASSLRDGNQPQH
size: few; V: TRBV10-2; J: TRBJ2-1; CDR3: ASSESGRSSYNEQF
size: many; V: TRBV28; J: TRBJ2-7; CDR3: ASSPSGTSGSGEQY
size: many; V: TRBV7-9; J: TRBJ2-7; CDR3: ASSGRQYSYEQY
size: .; V: TRBV20-1; J: TRBJ2-3; CDR3: SARGGREHTDTQY
size: .; V: TRBV5-1; J: TRBJ2-1; CDR3: ASSPGLAGIYDGEQF
size: many; V: TRBV7-2; J: TRBJ1-1; CDR3: ASSFHRGIGRNTEAF
size: .; V: TRBV7-9; J: TRBJ1-3; CDR3: ASSLTGNSGNTIY
size: .; V: TRBV12-5; J: TRBJ1-1; CDR3: ASGYGTNTEAF
size: few; V: TRBV5-6; J: TRBJ2-7; CDR3: ASSSLRLAGYEQY
size: medium-sized; V: TRBV7-2; J: TRBJ2-4; CDR3: ASSLAPGLADYLAKNIQY
size: .; V: TRBV12-3/TRBV12-4; J: TRBJ2-5; CDR3: ASSLGEYQETQY
size: many; V: TRBV12-3/TRBV12-4; J: TRBJ1-3; CDR3: ASTRTLSSGNTIY
size: .; V: TRBV7-9; J: TRBJ1-1; CDR3: ASSPPQGFDTEAF
size: many; V: TRBV7-9; J: TRBJ1-1; CDR3: ASSFWTGENTEAF
size: few; V: TRBV5-1; J: TRBJ2-1; CDR3: ASSLEPGGAYNEQF
size: .; V: TRBV4-3; J: TRBJ1-4; CDR3: ASSQEPGAEKLF
size: many; V: TRBV11-2; J: TRBJ2-5; CDR3: ASSLTVYQETQY
size: .; V: TRBV28; J: TRBJ2-3; CDR3: ASRLAGVGGDTQY
size: few; V: TRBV2; J: TRBJ1-5; CDR3: ASSRGGSNQPQH
size: .; V: TRBV27; J: TRBJ2-7; CDR3: ASSPGLENYEQY
size: .; V: TRBV12-5; J: TRBJ2-3; CDR3: ASGTQRGPGSDTQY
size: few; V: TRBV23-1; J: TRBJ2-4; CDR3: ASSQSRRRAKNIQY
size: many; V: TRBV7-9; J: TRBJ2-3; CDR3: ASSSGAGVRDTQY
size: .; V: TRBV6-2/TRBV6-3; J: TRBJ1-6; CDR3: ASSVTGTDSPLH
size: many; V: TRBV4-3; J: TRBJ2-1; CDR3: ASSPTSLDEQF
size: few; V: TRBV20-1; J: TRBJ1-4; CDR3: SARKGAVEKLF
size: .; V: TRBV2; J: TRBJ2-4; CDR3: ASSEFAQSLAKNIQY
size: many; V: TRBV29-1; J: TRBJ1-5; CDR3: SSPLEDQPQH
size: many; V: TRBV7-2; J: TRBJ2-7; CDR3: ASSLGRTGEEQY
size: many; V: TRBV10-3; J: TRBJ2-1; CDR3: AISGLAGGSNNEQF
size: .; V: TRBV19; J: TRBJ1-1; CDR3: ASTERQSTEAF
size: many; V: TRBV28; J: TRBJ2-1; CDR3: ASSFGGPNEQF
size: many; V: TRBV7-2; J: TRBJ1-1; CDR3: ASTQNSGGTEAF
size: .; V: TRBV5-1; J: TRBJ1-1; CDR3: ASSGQAGNTEAF
size: .; V: TRBV5-4; J: TRBJ2-2; CDR3: ASRLESTGELF
size: .; V: TRBV3-1; J: TRBJ2-7; CDR3: ASSLSSGGGYEQY
size: .; V: TRBV5-1; J: TRBJ2-5; CDR3: ASSVSGPQETQY
size: .; V: TRBV12-3/TRBV12-4; J: TRBJ2-7; CDR3: ASSLNRVREQY